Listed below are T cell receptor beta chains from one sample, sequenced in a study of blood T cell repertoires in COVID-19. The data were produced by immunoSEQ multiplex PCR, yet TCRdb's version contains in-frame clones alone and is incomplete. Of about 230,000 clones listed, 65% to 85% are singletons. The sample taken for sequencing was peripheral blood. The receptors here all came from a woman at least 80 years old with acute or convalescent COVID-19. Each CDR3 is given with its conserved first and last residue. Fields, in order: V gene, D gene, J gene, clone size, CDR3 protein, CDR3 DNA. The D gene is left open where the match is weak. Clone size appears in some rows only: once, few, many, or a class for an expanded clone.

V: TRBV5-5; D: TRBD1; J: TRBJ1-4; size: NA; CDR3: CASSLGQGNEKLFF; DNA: TGTGCCAGCAGCTTGGGACAGGGTAATGAAAAACTGTTTTTT
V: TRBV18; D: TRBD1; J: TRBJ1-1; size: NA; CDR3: CASSPRQGNTEAFF; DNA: TGTGCCAGCTCACCACGACAGGGAAACACTGAAGCTTTCTTT
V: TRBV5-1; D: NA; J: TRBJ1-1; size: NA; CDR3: CASSRARDTEAFF; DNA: TGCGCCAGCAGTCGTGCCAGGGACACTGAAGCTTTCTTT
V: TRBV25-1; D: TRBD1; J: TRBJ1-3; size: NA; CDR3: CASSLTGASGNTIYF; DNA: TGTGCCAGCAGCTTGACAGGGGCCTCTGGAAACACCATATATTTT
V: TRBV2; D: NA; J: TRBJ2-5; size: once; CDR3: CASSEMAGREETQYF; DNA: TGTGCCAGCAGTGAAATGGCGGGAAGAGAAGAGACCCAGTACTTC
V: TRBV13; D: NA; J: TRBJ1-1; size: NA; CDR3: CASSFDKNTEAFF; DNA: TGTGCCAGCAGCTTTGACAAGAACACTGAAGCTTTCTTT
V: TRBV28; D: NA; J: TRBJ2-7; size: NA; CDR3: CASRLGKGIPPYEQYF; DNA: TGTGCCAGCAGACTCGGGAAAGGGATCCCTCCCTACGAGCAGTACTTC
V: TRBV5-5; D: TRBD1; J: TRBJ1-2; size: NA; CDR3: CASSLGQGIVANYGYTF; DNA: TGTGCCAGCAGCTTAGGACAGGGGATAGTAGCTAACTATGGCTACACCTTC
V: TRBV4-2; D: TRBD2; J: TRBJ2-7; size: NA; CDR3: CASSQERWTSGAGEQYF; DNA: TGTGCCAGCAGCCAAGAAAGATGGACTAGCGGGGCGGGAGAGCAGTACTTC
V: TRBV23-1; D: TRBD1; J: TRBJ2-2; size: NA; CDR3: CATVDRVHTGELFF; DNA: TGCGCCACCGTGGACAGGGTCCACACCGGGGAGCTGTTTTTT
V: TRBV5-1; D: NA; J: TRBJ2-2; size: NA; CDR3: CASSLVRRNTGELFF; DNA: TGCGCCAGCAGCTTGGTCCGCAGGAACACCGGGGAGCTGTTTTTT
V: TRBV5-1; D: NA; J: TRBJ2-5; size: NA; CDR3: CASSLDGTTQETQYF; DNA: TGCGCCAGCAGCTTGGACGGGACAACTCAAGAGACCCAGTACTTC
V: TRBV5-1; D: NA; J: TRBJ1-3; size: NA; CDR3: CATTYRVGTGNTIYF; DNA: TGCGCCACAACATACAGGGTTGGGACGGGAAACACCATATATTTT
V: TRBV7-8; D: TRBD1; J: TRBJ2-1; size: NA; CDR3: CASSSRGQGANDEQFF; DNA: TGTGCCAGCAGCTCAAGGGGACAGGGGGCTAACGATGAGCAGTTCTTC
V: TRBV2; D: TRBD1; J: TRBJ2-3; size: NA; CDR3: CASSEGTGSTDTQYF; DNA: TGTGCCAGCAGTGAAGGGACAGGGAGCACAGATACGCAGTATTTT
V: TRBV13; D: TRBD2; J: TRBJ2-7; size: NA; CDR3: CASSLPRGLAAPYEQYF; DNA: TGTGCCAGCAGCTTACCTCGGGGACTAGCGGCCCCCTACGAGCAGTACTTC
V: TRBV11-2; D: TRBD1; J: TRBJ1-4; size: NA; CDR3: CASSATTGGDEKLFF; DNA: TGTGCCAGCAGCGCTACGACAGGGGGCGATGAAAAACTGTTTTTT
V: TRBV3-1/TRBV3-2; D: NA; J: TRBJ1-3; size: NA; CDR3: CASSSQGWNSGNTIYF; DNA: TGTGCCAGCAGCTCCCAGGGTTGGAACTCTGGAAACACCATATATTTT
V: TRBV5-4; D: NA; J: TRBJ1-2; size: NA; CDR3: CASSSLTGSFGYTF; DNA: TGTGCCAGCAGCTCGCTTACCGGGTCCTTTGGCTACACCTTC
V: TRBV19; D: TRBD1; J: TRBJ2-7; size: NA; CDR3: CATGQGNYEQYF; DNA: TGTGCCACAGGACAGGGGAACTACGAGCAGTACTTC
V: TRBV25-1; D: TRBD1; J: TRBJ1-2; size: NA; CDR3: CASRKAAGTGGNFYGYTF; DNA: TGTGCCAGCAGGAAAGCCGCCGGGACAGGGGGCAATTTCTATGGCTACACCTTC
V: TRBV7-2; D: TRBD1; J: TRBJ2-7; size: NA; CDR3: CASSSTTGGYEQYF; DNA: TGTGCCAGCAGTTCAACGACAGGGGGTTACGAGCAGTACTTC
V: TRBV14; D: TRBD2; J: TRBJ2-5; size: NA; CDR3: CASSLGGSETQYF; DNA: TGTGCCAGCAGCCTCGGGGGGAGCGAGACCCAGTACTTC
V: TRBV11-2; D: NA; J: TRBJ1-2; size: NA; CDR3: CASSGVRGRTNYGYTF; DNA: TGTGCCAGCAGCGGAGTAAGAGGAAGGACTAACTATGGCTACACCTTC
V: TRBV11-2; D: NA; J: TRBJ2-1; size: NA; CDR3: CASSSELALSYNEQFF; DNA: TGTGCCAGCAGCTCTGAACTAGCCCTCTCCTACAATGAGCAGTTCTTC
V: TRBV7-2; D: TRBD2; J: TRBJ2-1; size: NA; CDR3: CASSTNSGGAGHNEQFF; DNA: TGTGCCAGCAGCACAAATAGCGGGGGGGCCGGGCACAATGAGCAGTTCTTC
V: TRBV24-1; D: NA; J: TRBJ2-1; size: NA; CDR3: CATSTGTGRSYNEQFF; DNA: TGTGCCACCAGTACAGGAACAGGCCGCTCCTACAATGAGCAGTTCTTC
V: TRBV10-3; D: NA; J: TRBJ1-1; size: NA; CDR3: CAISGYAESNTEAFF; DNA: TGTGCCATCAGTGGTTACGCGGAGTCGAACACTGAAGCTTTCTTT
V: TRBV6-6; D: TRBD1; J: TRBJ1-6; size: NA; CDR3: CASRDRGDNSPLHF; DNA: TGTGCCAGCAGGGACAGGGGGGATAATTCACCCCTCCACTTT
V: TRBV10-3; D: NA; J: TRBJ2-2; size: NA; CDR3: CAISGQAGELFF; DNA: TGTGCCATCAGTGGCCAGGCCGGGGAGCTGTTTTTT
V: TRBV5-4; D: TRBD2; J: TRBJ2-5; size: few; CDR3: CASSLELAGGDETQYF; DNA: TGTGCCAGCAGCTTGGAACTAGCGGGGGGGGATGAGACCCAGTACTTC
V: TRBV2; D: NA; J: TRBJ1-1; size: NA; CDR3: CASSEGAVRGTEAFF; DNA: TGTGCCAGCAGTGAAGGGGCAGTTCGGGGGACTGAAGCTTTCTTT
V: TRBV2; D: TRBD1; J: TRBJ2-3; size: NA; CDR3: CASRNGQGTDTQYF; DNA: TGTGCCAGCAGAAACGGACAGGGGACAGATACGCAGTATTTT
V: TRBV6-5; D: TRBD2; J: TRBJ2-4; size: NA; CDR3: CASSYRTSGGRNIQYF; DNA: TGTGCCAGCAGTTACCGGACTAGCGGGGGCCGAAACATTCAGTACTTC
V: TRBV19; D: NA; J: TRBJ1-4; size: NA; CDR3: CASSRGPNEKLFF; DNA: TGTGCCAGTAGCAGGGGTCCTAATGAAAAACTGTTTTTT
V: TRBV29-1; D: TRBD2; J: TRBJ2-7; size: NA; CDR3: CSVEGPSGSPSEQYF; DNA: TGCAGCGTGGAAGGGCCTAGCGGGAGTCCTTCCGAGCAGTACTTC
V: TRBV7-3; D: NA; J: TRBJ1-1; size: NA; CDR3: CASSVDRNTEAFF; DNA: TGTGCCAGCAGCGTAGACAGGAACACTGAAGCTTTCTTT
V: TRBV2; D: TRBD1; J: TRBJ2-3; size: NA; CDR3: CASSDRTGGTDTQYF; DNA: TGTGCCAGCAGTGACCGGACAGGGGGCACAGATACGCAGTATTTT
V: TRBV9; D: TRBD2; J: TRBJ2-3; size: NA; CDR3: CASSPRGRGGSTDTQYF; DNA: TGTGCCAGCAGCCCCCGAGGGCGGGGGGGAAGCACAGATACGCAGTATTTT
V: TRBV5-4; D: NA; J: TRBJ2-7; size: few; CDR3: CASSPTTGGVSYEQYF; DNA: TGTGCCAGCAGCCCCACTACGGGCGGGGTCTCCTACGAGCAGTACTTC
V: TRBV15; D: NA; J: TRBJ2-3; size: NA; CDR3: CATSRDPSISDTQYF; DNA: TGTGCCACCAGCAGAGATCCTAGCATCTCAGATACGCAGTATTTT
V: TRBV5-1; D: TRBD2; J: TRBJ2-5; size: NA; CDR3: CASSSAGGGETQYF; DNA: TGCGCCAGCAGCTCTGCCGGGGGGGGAGAGACCCAGTACTTC
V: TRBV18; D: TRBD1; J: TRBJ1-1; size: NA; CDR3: CASSRQDRSNTEAFF; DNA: TGTGCCAGCTCACGACAGGACAGGTCGAACACTGAAGCTTTCTTT